Presented here are 11 T cell receptor beta chains from one specimen sequenced in a study of identical twins. Using its own MiXCR run on the 5' RACE reads, TCRdb lists one record per CDR3 protein. The sample includes around 1.7 million distinct CDR3 sequences, about 30% of them seen just once. The sequenced sample consisted of cord blood. The receptor set was obtained from a newborn girl in good health.

This sequence joins TRBV5-1 and TRBJ2-1; weak D call: TRBD1 (5 bases). V lost 4 bases and J 8 bases, leaving 16 bases between the germline ends. CDR3 size: 14 residues. Per germline, CDR1 SGHRS and CDR2 YFSETQ. The CDR3 loop is CASSPRTKPDEQFF. CDR3 sequence (DNA): TGCGCCAGCAGCCCTCGGACAAAACCCGATGAGCAGTTCTTC.

The CDR3 DNA follows: TGCGCCAGCAGCAAAACTGACAGCGAGCAGTACTTC. Residues: CASSKTDSEQYF. The chain has TRBV5-1 and TRBJ2-7; D is perhaps TRBD1 (5 bases). The germline V gene has CDR1 SGHRS and CDR2 YFSETQ. This CDR3 has 12 residues. Trimming took 4 bases from V and 6 from J, leaving 11 bases between them.

This rearrangement joins TRBV6-5 to TRBJ2-1, with 8 nucleotides matching TRBD2. The CDR3 totals 15 residues. Trimming cost V 7 bases and J 2 bases; bases outside gene matches: 7. Germline V lookup: CDR1 MNHEY, CDR2 SVGAGI. The CDR3 DNA sequence: TGTGCCAGCAAGATAGCGGGACCCGCCTACAATGAGCAGTTCTTC. Protein: CASKIAGPAYNEQFF.

The gene calls are TRBV28 and TRBJ2-3; 13 bases align to TRBD2. Losses at the gene ends were 3 bases for V and 3 bases for J; bases not matched to a gene: 6. The CDR3 is 17 residues long. Germline CDR1 reads MDHEN; CDR2 reads SYDVKM. The CDR3 region has the DNA TGTGCCAGCAGTTTTTACCGACTAGCGGGAGGTACAGATACGCAGTATTTT. This encodes CASSFYRLAGGTDTQYF.

V and J are TRBV20-1 and TRBJ1-2; 7 bases agree with TRBD1. Looked up from germline, CDR1 is DFQATT and CDR2 is SNEGSKA (reference sequence). This CDR3 has 14 residues. V was clipped by 6 bases and J by 1 base; unmatched bases: 8. CDR3 sequence reads: CSALDRRLNYGYTF. The CDR3 nucleotides read TGCAGTGCACTGGACAGGCGCCTTAACTATGGCTACACCTTC.

This chain joins TRBV6-6 and TRBJ1-1; D call uncertain. Germline values: CDR1 MNHNY, CDR2 SVGAGI (reference sequence). The CDR3 consists of 15 residues. Trimming took 2 bases from V and 4 from J, leaving 14 bases between them. The CDR3 reads CASSYEGSEVTEAFF. CDR3 DNA sequence: TGTGCCAGCAGTTACGAGGGCAGTGAAGTCACTGAAGCTTTCTTT.

The chain uses TRBV6-1 and TRBJ2-1; a possible D gene is TRBD1 (5 bases). The CDR3 sequence is 16 residues long. Germline values: CDR1 MNHNS, CDR2 SASEGT. With 3 bases removed from V and 6 bases from J, the gap between germline ends came to 18 bases. CDR3 sequence: CASSDAATGPGNEQFF. CDR3 sequence (DNA): TGTGCCAGCAGTGACGCAGCCACAGGACCAGGCAATGAGCAGTTCTTC.

This clonotype occurred a few times. The rearrangement joins TRBV20-1 to TRBJ2-5; D not resolved. The germline V gene has CDR1 DFQATT and CDR2 SNEGSKA (reference sequence). CDR3 length: 10 amino acids. V dropped 5 bases and J dropped 4 bases, with 5 bases sitting between them. CDR3 sequence (DNA): TGCAGTGCTGACCTAGAGACCCAGTACTTC. As protein: CSADLETQYF.

This rearrangement joins TRBV20-1 to TRBJ2-5; weak D call: TRBD1 (5 bases). Germline assignment: CDR1 DFQATT and CDR2 SNEGSKA (reference sequence). This CDR3 spans 14 amino acids. CDR3 nucleotide sequence: TGCAGACCCGGACACCATGTTGACCAAGAGACCCAGTACTTC. Its protein product is CRPGHHVDQETQYF.

The chain recombines TRBV27 with TRBJ2-5, with 8 bases that match TRBD1. The V gene's germline CDR1 is MNHEY and CDR2 SMNVEV (reference sequence). The CDR3 has 14 residues. The J segment lost 11 bases and the V segment lost 10 bases, leaving 18 bases of the junction unmatched. DNA of the CDR3: TGTGCCACTAGCCCGGGACAGGTATTGTATGAGCAGTACTTC. Translating gives CATSPGQVLYEQYF.

The rearrangement joins TRBV28 to TRBJ1-5; TRBD1 is a possible D gene (5 bases). The germline CDR1 and CDR2 sequences are MDHEN and SYDVKM. The CDR3 spans 16 residues. V was pared by 6 bases and J by 1 base, with 16 bases between. The CDR3 sequence: CASRNDAGMSNQPQHF. The CDR3 DNA reads as TGTGCCAGCAGGAACGATGCAGGGATGAGCAATCAGCCCCAGCATTTT. Drawing the rest from reference TRBV28 and TRBJ1-5, the complete variable domain is DVKVTQSSRYLVKRTGEKVFLECVQDMDHENMFWYRQDPGLGLRLIYFSYDVKMKEKGDIPEGYSVSREKKERFSLILESASTNQTSMYLCASRNDAGMSNQPQHFGDGTRLSIL.